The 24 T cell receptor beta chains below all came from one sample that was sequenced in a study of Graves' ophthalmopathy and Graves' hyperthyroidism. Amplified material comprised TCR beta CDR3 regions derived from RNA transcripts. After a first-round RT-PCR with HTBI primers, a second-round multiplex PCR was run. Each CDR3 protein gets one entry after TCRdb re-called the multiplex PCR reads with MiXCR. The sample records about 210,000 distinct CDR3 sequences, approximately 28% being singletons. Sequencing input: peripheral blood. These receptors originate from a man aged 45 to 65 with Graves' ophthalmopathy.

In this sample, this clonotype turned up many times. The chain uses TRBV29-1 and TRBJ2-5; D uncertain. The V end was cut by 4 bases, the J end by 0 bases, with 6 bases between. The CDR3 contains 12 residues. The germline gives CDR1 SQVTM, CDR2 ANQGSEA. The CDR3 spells CSVAKNQETQYF. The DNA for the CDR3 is TGCAGCGTTGCGAAAAACCAAGAGACCCAGTACTTC.

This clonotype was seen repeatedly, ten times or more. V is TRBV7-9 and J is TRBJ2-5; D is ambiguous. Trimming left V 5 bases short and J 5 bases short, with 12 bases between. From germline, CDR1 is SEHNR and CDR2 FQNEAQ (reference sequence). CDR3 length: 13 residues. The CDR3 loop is CASSLSAGETQYF. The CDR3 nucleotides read TGTGCCAGCAGCCTATCAGCCGGGGAGACCCAGTACTTC.

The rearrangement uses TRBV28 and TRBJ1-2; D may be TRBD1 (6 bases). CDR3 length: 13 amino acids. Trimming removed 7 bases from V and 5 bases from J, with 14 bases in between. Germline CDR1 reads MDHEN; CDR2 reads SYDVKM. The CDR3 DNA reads TGTGCCAGCAACTCCGGACAGTTTTATGGCTACACCTTC. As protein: CASNSGQFYGYTF.

The CDR3 is CASNSGPPSGFYEQYF. The CDR3 coding sequence is TGTGCCAGCAACTCCGGCCCGCCTAGCGGCTTCTACGAGCAGTACTTC. This sequence joins TRBV6-9 and TRBJ2-7; 7 bases are shared with TRBD2. V shed 7 bases and J 3 bases; nucleotides not matched to a gene: 15. Germline CDR1 and CDR2: MNHGY and SVAAGI. The length of the CDR3 is 16 residues.

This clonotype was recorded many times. The CDR3 here is CASSIKHPYEQYF. The DNA for the CDR3 is TGTGCCAGTAGTATAAAGCACCCCTACGAGCAGTACTTC. The chain joins TRBV19 to TRBJ2-7; D uncertain. The germline CDR1 and CDR2 sequences are LNHDA and SQIVND (reference sequence). This CDR3 has 13 residues. Trimming pared 2 bases from V and 2 bases from J, leaving 7 bases between.

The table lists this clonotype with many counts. The CDR3 here is CASSYVGTGAGEQYF. The DNA for the CDR3 is TGTGCCAGCAGTTATGTTGGGACAGGGGCGGGGGAGCAGTACTTC. The chain recombines TRBV6-5 with TRBJ2-7; 10 bases align to TRBD1. The CDR3 loop spans 15 amino acids. V lost 3 bases and J lost 7; bases outside the gene matches: 9. Germline CDR1 reads MNHEY; CDR2 reads SVGAGI.

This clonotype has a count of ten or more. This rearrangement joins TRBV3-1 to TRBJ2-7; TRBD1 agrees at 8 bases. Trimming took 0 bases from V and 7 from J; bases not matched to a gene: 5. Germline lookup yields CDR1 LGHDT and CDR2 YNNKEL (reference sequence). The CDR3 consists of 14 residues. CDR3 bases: TGTGCCAGCAGCCAAGATGCCAGGGGGCGGGAGCAGTACTTC. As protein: CASSQDARGREQYF.

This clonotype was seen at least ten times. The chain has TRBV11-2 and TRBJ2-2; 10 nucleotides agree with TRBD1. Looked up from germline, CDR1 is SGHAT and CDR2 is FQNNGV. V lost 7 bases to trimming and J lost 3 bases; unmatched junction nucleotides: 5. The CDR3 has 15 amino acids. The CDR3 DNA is TGTGCCAGCAACCCCGGGACAGGGGACACCGGGGAGCTGTTTTTT. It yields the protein CASNPGTGDTGELFF.

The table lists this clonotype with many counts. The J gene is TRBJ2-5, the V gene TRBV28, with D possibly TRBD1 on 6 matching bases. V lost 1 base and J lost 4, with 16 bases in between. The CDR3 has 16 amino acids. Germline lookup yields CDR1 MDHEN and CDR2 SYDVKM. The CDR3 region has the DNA TGTGCCAGCAGTTTATCGCCTAACAGGGTCGGAGAGACCCAGTACTTC. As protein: CASSLSPNRVGETQYF.

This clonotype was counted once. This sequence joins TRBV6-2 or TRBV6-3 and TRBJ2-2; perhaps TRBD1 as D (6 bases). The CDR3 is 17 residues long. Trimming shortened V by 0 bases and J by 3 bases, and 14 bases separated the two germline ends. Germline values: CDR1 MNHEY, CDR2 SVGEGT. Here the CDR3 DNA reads TGTGCCAGCAGTTACTCTCCCTTGACAGGATACACCGGGGAGCTGTTTTTT. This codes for CASSYSPLTGYTGELFF.

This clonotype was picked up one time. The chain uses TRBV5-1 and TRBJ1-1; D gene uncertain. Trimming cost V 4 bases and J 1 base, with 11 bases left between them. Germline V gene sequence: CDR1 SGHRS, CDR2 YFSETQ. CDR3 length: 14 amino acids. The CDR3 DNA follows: TGCGCCAGCAGCCCACCAGCCCCGAACACTGAAGCTTTCTTT. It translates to CASSPPAPNTEAFF.

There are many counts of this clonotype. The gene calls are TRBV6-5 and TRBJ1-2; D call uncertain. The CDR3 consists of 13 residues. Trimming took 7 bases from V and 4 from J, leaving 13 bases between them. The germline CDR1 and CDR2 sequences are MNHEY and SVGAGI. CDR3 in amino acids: CASIRSLGYGYTF. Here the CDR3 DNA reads TGTGCCAGCATTAGGAGTTTGGGCTATGGCTACACCTTC.

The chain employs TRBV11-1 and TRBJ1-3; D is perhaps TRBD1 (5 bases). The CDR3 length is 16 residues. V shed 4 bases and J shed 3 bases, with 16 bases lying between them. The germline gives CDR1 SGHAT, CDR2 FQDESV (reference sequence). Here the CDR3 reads CASSSGGTAGGNTIYF. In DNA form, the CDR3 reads TGTGCCAGCAGCTCCGGGGGAACAGCTGGTGGAAACACCATATATTTT. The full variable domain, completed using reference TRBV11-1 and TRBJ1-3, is EAEVAQSPRYKITEKSQAVAFWCDPISGHATLYWYRQILGQGPELLVQFQDESVVDDSQLPKDRFSAERLKGVDSTLKIQPAELGDSAMYLCASSSGGTAGGNTIYFGEGSWLTVV.

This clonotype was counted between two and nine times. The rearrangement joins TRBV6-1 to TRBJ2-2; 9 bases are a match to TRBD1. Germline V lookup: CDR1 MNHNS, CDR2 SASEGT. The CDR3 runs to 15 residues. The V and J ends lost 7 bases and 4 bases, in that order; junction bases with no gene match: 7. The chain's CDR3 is CASIPGQGFTGELFF. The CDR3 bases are TGTGCCAGCATTCCGGGACAGGGCTTCACCGGGGAGCTGTTTTTT.

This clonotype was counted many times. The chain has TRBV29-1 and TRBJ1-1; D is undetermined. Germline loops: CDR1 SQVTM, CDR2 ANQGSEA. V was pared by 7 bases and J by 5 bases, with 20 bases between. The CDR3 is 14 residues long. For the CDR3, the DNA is TGCAGCGCTGCCCCGGCGGGGATTAAAACTGAAGCTTTCTTT. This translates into CSAAPAGIKTEAFF.

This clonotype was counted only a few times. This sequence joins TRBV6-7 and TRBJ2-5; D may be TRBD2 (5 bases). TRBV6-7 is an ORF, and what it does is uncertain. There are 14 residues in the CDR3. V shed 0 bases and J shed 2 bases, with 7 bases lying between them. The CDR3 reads CASSYSRAQETQYF. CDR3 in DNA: TGTGCCAGCAGTTACTCGAGGGCGCAAGAGACCCAGTACTTC.

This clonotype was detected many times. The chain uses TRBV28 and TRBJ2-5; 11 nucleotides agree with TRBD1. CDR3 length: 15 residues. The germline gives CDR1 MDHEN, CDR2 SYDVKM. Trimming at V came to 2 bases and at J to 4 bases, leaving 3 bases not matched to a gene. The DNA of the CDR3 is TGTGCCAGCAGTTTAGGACAGGGGGCAGGAGAGACCCAGTACTTC. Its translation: CASSLGQGAGETQYF.

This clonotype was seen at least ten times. CDR3 sequence (DNA): TGTGCCAGCAGCTACGGAGACAGGAACTACGAGCAGTACTTC. Amino acid sequence: CASSYGDRNYEQYF. J is TRBJ2-7 and V is TRBV12-3 or TRBV12-4, with D maybe TRBD1 (6 bases). V was pared by 6 bases and J by 3 bases, with 15 bases between. The CDR3 extends over 14 amino acids.

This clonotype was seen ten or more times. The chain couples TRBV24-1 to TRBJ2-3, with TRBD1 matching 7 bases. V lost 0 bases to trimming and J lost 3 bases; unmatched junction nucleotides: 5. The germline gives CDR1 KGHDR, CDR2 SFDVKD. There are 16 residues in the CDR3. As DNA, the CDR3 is TGTGCCACCAGTGATTTGGGCAGGGGGAGTACAGATACGCAGTATTTT. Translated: CATSDLGRGSTDTQYF.

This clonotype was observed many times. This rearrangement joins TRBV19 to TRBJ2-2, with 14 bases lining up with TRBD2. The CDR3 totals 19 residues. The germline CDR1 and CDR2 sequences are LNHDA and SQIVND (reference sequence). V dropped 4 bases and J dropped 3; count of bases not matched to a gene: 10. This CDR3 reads CASSTGLAGGLFDTGELFF. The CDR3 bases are TGTGCCAGTAGTACCGGACTAGCGGGAGGCTTGTTCGACACCGGGGAGCTGTTTTTT.

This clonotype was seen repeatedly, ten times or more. This CDR3 reads CASSLYGLEQHRELFF. In DNA form, the CDR3 reads TGTGCCAGCAGTTTATACGGTCTGGAACAACACCGGGAGCTGTTTTTT. The rearrangement uses TRBV27 and TRBJ2-2; D ambiguous. CDR1 is MNHEY and CDR2 is SMNVEV in the germline V gene (reference sequence). The CDR3 has 16 amino acids. V dropped 1 base and J dropped 9 bases, with 18 bases sitting between them.

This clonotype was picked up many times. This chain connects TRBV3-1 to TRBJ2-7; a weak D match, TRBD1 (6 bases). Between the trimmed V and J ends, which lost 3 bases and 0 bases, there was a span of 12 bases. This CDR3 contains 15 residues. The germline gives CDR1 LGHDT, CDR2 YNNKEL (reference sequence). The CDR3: CASSQGTFSSYEQYF. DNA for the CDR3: TGTGCCAGCAGCCAGGGGACATTCAGCTCCTACGAGCAGTACTTC.

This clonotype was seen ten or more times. CDR3 residues: CASGGTSGSVSDTQYF. Written as DNA, the CDR3 is TGTGCCAGCGGGGGGACTAGCGGGAGTGTCTCAGATACGCAGTATTTT. The rearrangement links TRBV2 to TRBJ2-3, with 14 bases fitting TRBD2. Germline assignment: CDR1 SNHLY and CDR2 FYNNEI. Losses at the gene ends were 8 bases for V and 4 bases for J; bases not matched to a gene: 8. CDR3 size: 16 residues.

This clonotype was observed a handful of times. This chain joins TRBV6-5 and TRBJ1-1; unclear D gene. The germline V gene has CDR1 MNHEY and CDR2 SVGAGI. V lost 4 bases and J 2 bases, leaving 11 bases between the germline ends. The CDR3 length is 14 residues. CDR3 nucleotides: TGTGCCAGCAGTTCCCCACCCGCAAACACTGAAGCTTTCTTT. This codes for CASSSPPANTEAFF.